A single sample is the source of the 15 T cell receptor beta chains below, sequenced in a study of T cell repertoires in cytomegalovirus infection. TCRdb reanalysed the reads using MiXCR and keeps one entry per CDR3 protein. The sample shows about 260,000 distinct CDR3 sequences, around 9% of them seen only once. Sequenced input: PBMCs. These receptors all stem from a human donor in good health (CMV status not recorded). Some clones in this sample may be carry-over from other donors' samples.

This clonotype was found once. The gene calls are TRBV29-1 and TRBJ1-5; D is unresolved. The CDR3 loop spans 13 amino acids. V lost 7 bases and J 0 bases, leaving 10 bases between the germline ends. The germline gives CDR1 SQVTM, CDR2 ANQGSEA. This CDR3 is CSAMEYSNQPQHF. In nucleotides, the CDR3 is TGCAGCGCGATGGAGTATAGCAATCAGCCCCAGCATTTT.

This clonotype turned up a few times. The chain recombines TRBV19 with TRBJ2-1, with a weak D call TRBD1 (5 bases). The CDR3 is 15 amino acids. Trimming removed 7 bases from V and 3 bases from J, with 16 bases in between. From germline, CDR1 is LNHDA and CDR2 SQIVND (reference sequence). CDR3 amino acids: CASTAGPGNYNEQFF. The CDR3 DNA reads as TGTGCCAGTACCGCCGGGCCAGGGAACTACAATGAGCAGTTCTTC. The full variable domain, completed using reference TRBV19 and TRBJ2-1, is DGGITQSPKYLFRKEGQNVTLSCEQNLNHDAMYWYRQDPGQGLRLIYYSQIVNDFQKGDIAEGYSVSREKKESFPLTVTSAQKNPTAFYLCASTAGPGNYNEQFFGPGTRLTVL.

CDR3: CSASRGQPGANVLTF. The CDR3, as DNA: TGCAGTGCCTCGAGGGGCCAGCCTGGGGCCAACGTCCTGACTTTC. This chain joins TRBV20-1 and TRBJ2-6; D is tentatively TRBD1 or TRBD2 (5 bases each). The germline V gene has CDR1 DFQATT and CDR2 SNEGSKA (reference sequence). The CDR3 spans 15 residues. With 6 bases removed from V and 2 bases from J, the gap between germline ends came to 14 bases.

This clonotype has only a few counts. The rearrangement uses TRBV7-2 and TRBJ2-3; TRBD2 matches 7 bases. Unmatched junction bases numbered 4, after V lost 3 bases and J lost 4 bases. From germline, CDR1 is SGHTA and CDR2 FQGNSA. The CDR3 covers 14 residues. CDR3 sequence (DNA): TGTGCCAGCAGCTTCTTTCTAGCGGCAGATACGCAGTATTTT. It yields the protein CASSFFLAADTQYF.

This clonotype was detected a few times. This chain joins TRBV28 and TRBJ1-5; D is unclear. The length of the CDR3 is 14 residues. Germline CDR1 reads MDHEN; CDR2 reads SYDVKM. Trimming took 6 bases from V and 5 from J, leaving 14 bases between them. The CDR3 bases are TGTGCCAGCAGGCCCTATTATTATGATCAGCCCCAGCATTTT. This encodes CASRPYYYDQPQHF.

The sample holds many counts of this clonotype. The chain has TRBV7-7 and TRBJ2-5; a possible D gene is TRBD2 (6 bases). This CDR3 contains 15 residues. Germline V lookup: CDR1 SSHAT, CDR2 FNYEAQ (reference sequence). V lost 5 bases and J 1 base, leaving 14 bases between the germline ends. The CDR3 DNA sequence: TGTGCCAGCAGCCTCGGGCCGGGACTCCAAGAGACCCAGTACTTC. Translating it yields CASSLGPGLQETQYF.

This clonotype has a count of ten or more. The genes are TRBV7-2 and TRBJ1-1; unclear D gene. Between the trimmed V and J ends, which lost 0 bases and 1 base, there was a span of 9 bases. In germline, CDR1 is SGHTA, CDR2 FQGNSA. The CDR3 runs 15 residues. CDR3 nucleotide sequence: TGTGCCAGCAGCTTAGCGCCCGCACCGAACACTGAAGCTTTCTTT. Protein: CASSLAPAPNTEAFF.

This clonotype was recorded many times. The chain has TRBV7-2 and TRBJ1-2; D possibly corresponds to TRBD1 (5 bases). Deletions cut 5 bases from V and 1 base from J, with 14 bases between. The CDR3 sequence is 15 residues long. CDR1 and CDR2 from the germline V gene are SGHTA and FQGNSA. CDR3 sequence (DNA): TGTGCCAGCAGCACGGGGGGACTGTTTAACTATGGCTACACCTTC. Amino acids: CASSTGGLFNYGYTF.

This clonotype was seen at least ten times. The chain carries TRBV25-1 and TRBJ2-1, with a tentative D call TRBD1 (6 bases). The CDR3 runs 16 residues. Germline V lookup: CDR1 MGHDK, CDR2 SYGVNS. V was clipped by 5 bases and J by 1 base, with 15 bases between them. CDR3 protein: CASSIRTETSYNEQFF. CDR3 DNA sequence: TGTGCCAGCAGTATACGGACAGAGACTTCCTACAATGAGCAGTTCTTC.

Many counts were recorded for this clonotype. This chain joins TRBV29-1 and TRBJ2-3; 7 positions agree with TRBD2. With 3 bases clipped from V and 2 bases from J, the junction kept 2 bases outside the gene matches. The CDR3 has 13 residues. Per the germline V gene, CDR1 is SQVTM and CDR2 is ANQGSEA. The CDR3 coding sequence is TGCAGCGTTGATGCGGGAGTCACAGATACGCAGTATTTT. It specifies CSVDAGVTDTQYF.

At least ten counts were recorded for this clonotype. The rearrangement uses TRBV7-2 and TRBJ2-2; 7 bases align to TRBD2. CDR1 SGHTA and CDR2 FQGNSA come from the germline V gene. CDR3 length equals 16 residues. The V and J ends lost 2 bases and 2 bases, in that order; junction bases with no gene match: 5. The DNA for the CDR3 is TGTGCCAGCAGCTTAAGTCGACTAGCCAACACCGGGGAGCTGTTTTTT. It yields the protein CASSLSRLANTGELFF.

This clonotype was observed many times. The chain couples TRBV7-6 to TRBJ2-6; tentative D call: TRBD1 (6 bases). The CDR3 covers 17 residues. Trimming took 2 bases from V and 3 from J, leaving 14 bases between them. Germline V gene lookup returns CDR1 SGHVS and CDR2 FNYEAQ. CDR3 sequence reads: CASSLSGRGSGANVLTF. CDR3 nucleotide sequence: TGTGCCAGCAGCTTATCGGGCAGGGGCAGTGGGGCCAACGTCCTGACTTTC.

The rearrangement joins TRBV5-1 to TRBJ1-1; weak D call: TRBD1 (6 bases). V was pared by 4 bases and J by 4 bases, with 14 bases between. Germline lookup yields CDR1 SGHRS and CDR2 YFSETQ. The CDR3 has 14 residues. DNA for the CDR3: TGCGCCAGCAGCCCCGGACAGTCAACCACTGAAGCTTTCTTT. Translating gives CASSPGQSTTEAFF.

Ten or more counts support this clonotype. The rearrangement uses TRBV7-2 and TRBJ1-1; D not certain. The CDR3 has 13 amino acids. Germline V lookup: CDR1 SGHTA, CDR2 FQGNSA. Deletions cut 5 bases from V and 1 base from J, with 8 bases between. CDR3 nucleotide sequence: TGTGCCAGCAGCGCAGCCCGGAACACTGAAGCTTTCTTT. Translation: CASSAARNTEAFF.

This clonotype appeared many times. This rearrangement joins TRBV7-2 to TRBJ2-7; maybe TRBD2 (6 bases). The germline V and J ends were trimmed by 1 base and 2 bases, with 15 bases remaining between them. Germline assignment: CDR1 SGHTA and CDR2 FQGNSA. This CDR3 spans 16 amino acids. The CDR3 bases are TGTGCCAGCAGCTTAGAACCCCCCGGGAGAGCCTACGAGCAGTACTTC. The encoded protein is CASSLEPPGRAYEQYF.